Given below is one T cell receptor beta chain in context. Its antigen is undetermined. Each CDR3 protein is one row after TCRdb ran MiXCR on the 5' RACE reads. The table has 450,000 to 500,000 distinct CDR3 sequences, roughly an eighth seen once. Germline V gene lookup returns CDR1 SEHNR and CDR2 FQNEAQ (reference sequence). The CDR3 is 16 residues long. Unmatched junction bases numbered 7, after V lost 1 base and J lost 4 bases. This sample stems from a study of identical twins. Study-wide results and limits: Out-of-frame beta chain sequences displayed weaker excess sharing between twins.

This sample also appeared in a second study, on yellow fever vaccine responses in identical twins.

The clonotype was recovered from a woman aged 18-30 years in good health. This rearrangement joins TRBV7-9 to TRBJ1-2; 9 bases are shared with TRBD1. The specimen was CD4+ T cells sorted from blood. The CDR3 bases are TGTGCCAGCAGCTTAGGACAGGGGGTAAAGGCCTATGGCTACACCTTC. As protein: CASSLGQGVKAYGYTF.